This TCR beta chain appears in the sequencing data of a study of blood T cell repertoires in COVID-19. In the study overall: The study drew acute and convalescent COVID-19 samples from the United States, Italy and Spain. Sources were T cells, B-cell-depleted T cells, or PBMCs; the material itself was cDNA or gDNA.

This clone was seen once. Original processing notes: Scientists estimated how many nucleated cells there were by amplifying reference gene primers. Assay: immunoSEQ multiplex PCR; the TCRdb copy retains only in-frame clones and omits some. V and J calls and clone size are given by that table; D and trimming were obtained from the DNA. The data hold around 240,000 clones, with about 85% observed a single time. This sequence was found in a man between 40 and 49 years old with acute or convalescent COVID-19. Sequenced sample: peripheral blood.

Here the CDR3 DNA reads TGTGCCAGTAGTATCGCGGGACAGGGAAGGACTGAAGCTTTCTTT. Translated: CASSIAGQGRTEAFF. V usage is TRBV19 and J usage is TRBJ1-1; 9 bases match TRBD1. The CDR3 runs to 15 residues. CDR1 and CDR2 from the germline V gene are LNHDA and SQIVND (reference sequence). Germline trimming cut 3 bases from V and 5 bases from J; bases unmatched to any gene: 7.